These 11 T cell receptor beta chains were all obtained from the same sample, sequenced in a study of glioma-infiltrating T cells after dendritic cell vaccination. Assay: immunoSEQ multiplex PCR; the TCRdb copy retains only in-frame clones and omits some. Among about 82,000 clones listed, 70% to 90% were seen once. This specimen consisted of blood, obtained before dendritic cell vaccination. These receptors came from a human donor with glioblastoma.

This chain joins TRBV29-1 and TRBJ2-7; D may be TRBD2 (6 bases). Germline CDR1 reads SQVTM; CDR2 reads ANQGSEA. With 4 bases removed from V and 1 base from J, the gap between germline ends came to 8 bases. CDR3 length equals 12 residues. CDR3 DNA sequence: TGCAGCGTTGCGGGGGAATCCTACGAGCAGTACTTC. Its translation is CSVAGESYEQYF.

This clone was detected only once. The V call is TRBV25-1, the J call TRBJ2-2; 7 bases line up with TRBD1. Germline CDR1 MGHDK, CDR2 SYGVNS. V dropped 4 bases and J dropped 7; count of bases not matched to a gene: 3. This CDR3 is 13 amino acids long. Here the CDR3 reads CASSAQGFGELFF. As DNA, the CDR3 is TGTGCCAGCAGTGCACAGGGGTTCGGGGAGCTGTTTTTT.

The V call is TRBV6-1, the J call TRBJ1-1; the D is unclear. This CDR3 spans 14 amino acids. Trimming removed 4 bases at V and 5 bases at J, with 14 bases between. Germline CDR1 reads MNHNS; CDR2 reads SASEGT. CDR3 amino acids: CASSGQTRRTEAFF. The CDR3 DNA follows: TGTGCCAGCAGTGGTCAGACGAGGAGGACTGAAGCTTTCTTT.

This sequence joins TRBV30 and TRBJ2-1; 7 positions match TRBD1. J gave up 6 bases and V 4 bases, and 3 bases lay outside the gene matches. Per germline, CDR1 GTSNPN and CDR2 SVGIG (reference sequence). The CDR3 consists of 12 residues. Written as DNA, the CDR3 is TGTGCCTGGAAGGGGGACAGCAATGAGCAGTTCTTC. This sequence encodes CAWKGDSNEQFF.

The chain employs TRBV9 and TRBJ2-1; D gene unclear. Germline CDR1 and CDR2: SGDLS and YYNGEE. V was pared by 0 bases and J by 10 bases, with 14 bases between. The CDR3 loop spans 14 amino acids. The CDR3 spells CASSVDSGGSEQFF. Here the CDR3 DNA reads TGTGCCAGCAGCGTAGATTCCGGCGGCTCGGAGCAGTTCTTC.

The chain employs TRBV6-5 and TRBJ2-3; D is perhaps TRBD1 (6 bases). Germline V gives CDR1 MNHEY, CDR2 SVGAGI. Trimming stripped 7 bases from V and 3 bases from J, with 11 bases between. The CDR3 runs to 13 residues. CDR3 protein: CASMAGDTDTQYF. The CDR3 nucleotides are TGTGCCAGCATGGCAGGGGATACAGATACGCAGTATTTT.

The chain carries TRBV7-9 and TRBJ2-2; the D gene is possibly TRBD2 (5 bases). The CDR3 spans 14 residues. Trimming cost V 5 bases and J 5 bases, with 12 bases left between them. Germline loops: CDR1 SEHNR, CDR2 FQNEAQ (reference sequence). The CDR3 here is CASSLSGITGELFF. In DNA form, the CDR3 reads TGTGCCAGCAGCCTCAGCGGAATTACCGGGGAGCTGTTTTTT.

The chain joins TRBV7-2 to TRBJ2-1, with D perhaps TRBD2 (6 bases). This CDR3 has 17 residues. Deletions cut 0 bases from V and 10 bases from J, with 22 bases between. CDR1 and CDR2 from the germline V gene are SGHTA and FQGNSA. The CDR3 region has the DNA TGTGCCAGCAGCTTAGCGAGATGGGGGACTCCAGCGGAGGAGCAGTTCTTC. Its protein is CASSLARWGTPAEEQFF.

This rearrangement joins TRBV30 to TRBJ2-5; D is ambiguous. V lost 4 bases and J lost 5, with 11 bases in between. Germline V gives CDR1 GTSNPN, CDR2 SVGIG (reference sequence). The CDR3 consists of 12 residues. The CDR3 coding sequence is TGTGCCTGGAACTCGAATGTGGAGACCCAGTACTTC. Translated, it gives CAWNSNVETQYF.

V usage is TRBV2 and J usage is TRBJ2-3, with 7 bases that match TRBD2. V lost 1 base and J lost 5; bases outside the gene matches: 3. The CDR3 sequence is 14 residues long. Germline assignment: CDR1 SNHLY and CDR2 FYNNEI. CDR3 DNA: TGTGCCAGCAGTGAAGGGCTAGCGGTAGATACGCAGTATTTT. Residues: CASSEGLAVDTQYF.

This sequence joins TRBV5-1 and TRBJ2-5, with 11 bases lining up with TRBD2. CDR1 and CDR2 from the germline V gene are SGHRS and YFSETQ. The trim removed 2 bases at V and 5 bases at J, leaving 5 bases unmatched. The CDR3 has 15 residues. CDR3 nucleotides: TGCGCCAGCAGCTTTACGGGACTAGCGGTGGAGACCCAGTACTTC. Its protein product is CASSFTGLAVETQYF.